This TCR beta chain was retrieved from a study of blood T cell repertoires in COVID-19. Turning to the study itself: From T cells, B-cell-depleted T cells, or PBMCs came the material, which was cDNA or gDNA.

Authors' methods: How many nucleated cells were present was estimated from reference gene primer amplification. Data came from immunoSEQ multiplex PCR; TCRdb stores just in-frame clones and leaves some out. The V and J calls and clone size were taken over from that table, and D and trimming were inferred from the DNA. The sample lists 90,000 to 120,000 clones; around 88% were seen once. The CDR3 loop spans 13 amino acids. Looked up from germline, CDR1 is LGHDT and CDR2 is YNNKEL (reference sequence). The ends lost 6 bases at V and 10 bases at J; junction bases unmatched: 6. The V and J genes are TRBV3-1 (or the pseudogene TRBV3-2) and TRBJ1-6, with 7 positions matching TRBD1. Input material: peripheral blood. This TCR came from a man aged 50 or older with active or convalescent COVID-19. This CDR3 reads CASRATGDSPLHF. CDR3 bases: TGTGCCAGCAGGGCAACAGGGGACTCACCCCTCCACTTT.